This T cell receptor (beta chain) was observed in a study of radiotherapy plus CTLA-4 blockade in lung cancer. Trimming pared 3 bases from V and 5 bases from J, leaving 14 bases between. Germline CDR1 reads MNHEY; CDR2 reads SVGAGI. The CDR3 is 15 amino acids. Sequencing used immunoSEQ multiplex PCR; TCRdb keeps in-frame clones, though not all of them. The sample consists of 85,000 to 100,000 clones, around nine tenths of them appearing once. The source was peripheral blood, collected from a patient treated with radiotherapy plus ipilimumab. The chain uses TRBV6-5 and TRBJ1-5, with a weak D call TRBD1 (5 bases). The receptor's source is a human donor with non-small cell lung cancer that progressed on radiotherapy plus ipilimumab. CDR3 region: CASSYQGLPYQPQHF. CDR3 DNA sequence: TGTGCCAGCAGTTATCAGGGACTACCCTATCAGCCCCAGCATTTT.